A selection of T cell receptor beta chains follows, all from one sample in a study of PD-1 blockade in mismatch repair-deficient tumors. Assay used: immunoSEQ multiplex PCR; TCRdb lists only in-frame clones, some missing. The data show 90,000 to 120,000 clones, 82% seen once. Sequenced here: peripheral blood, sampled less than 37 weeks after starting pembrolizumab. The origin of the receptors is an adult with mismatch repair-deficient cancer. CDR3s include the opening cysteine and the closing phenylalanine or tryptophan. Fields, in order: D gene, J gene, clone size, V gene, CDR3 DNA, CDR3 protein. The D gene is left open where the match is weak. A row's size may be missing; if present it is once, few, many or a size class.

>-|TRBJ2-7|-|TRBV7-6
TGTGCCAGCAGCCCCGGCCCCGGACGGTACTACGAGCAGTACTTC
CASSPGPGRYYEQYF
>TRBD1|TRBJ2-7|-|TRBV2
TGTGCCAGCAGTGACGGGGGACAGGGCTACGAGCAGTACTTC
CASSDGGQGYEQYF
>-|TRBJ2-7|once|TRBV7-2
TGTGCCAGCAGCTTAGACGGGAGCTCCTACGAGCAGTACTTC
CASSLDGSSYEQYF
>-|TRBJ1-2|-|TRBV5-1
TGCGCCAGCAGCTTGGGTAGTTCGGGCGGCTACACCTTC
CASSLGSSGGYTF
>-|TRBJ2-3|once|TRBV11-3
TGTGCCAGCAGCTTTACAGTTACAGATACGCAGTATTTT
CASSFTVTDTQYF
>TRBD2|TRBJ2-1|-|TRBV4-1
TGCGCCAGCAGCCAGAGCCCGGGACTAGCGGTTCGGGAGCAGTTCTTC
CASSQSPGLAVREQFF
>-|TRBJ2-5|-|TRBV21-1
TGTGCCAGCAGCAAAGCGCCAGGACTGCCTCAAGAGACCCAGTACTTC
CASSKAPGLPQETQYF
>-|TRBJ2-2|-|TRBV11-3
TGTGCCAGCAGCTTAGAGTACATGAACACCGGGGAGCTGTTTTTT
CASSLEYMNTGELFF
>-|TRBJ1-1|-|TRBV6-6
TGTGCCAGCAGTCAACGGACCCCTGGGAACACTGAAGCTTTCTTT
CASSQRTPGNTEAFF
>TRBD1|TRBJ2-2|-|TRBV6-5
TGTGCCAGCAGCGACGGACAGGGTTGGACCGGGGAGCTGTTTTTT
CASSDGQGWTGELFF
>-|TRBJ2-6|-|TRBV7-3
TGTGCCAGCAGCGCGCAAATGGTGGCCCTCTCTGGGGCCAACGTCCTGACTTTC
CASSAQMVALSGANVLTF
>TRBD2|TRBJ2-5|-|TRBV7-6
TGTGCCAGCAGCTTAGCAGGACTAGGGGCGGGCGGGACCCAGTACTTC
CASSLAGLGAGGTQYF
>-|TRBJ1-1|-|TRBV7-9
TGTGCCAGCAGCTTATGGGGGGGTGCTGAAGCTTTCTTT
CASSLWGGAEAFF
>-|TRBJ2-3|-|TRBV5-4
TGTGCCAGCAGCACCCGGACTAGCACAGATACGCAGTATTTT
CASSTRTSTDTQYF
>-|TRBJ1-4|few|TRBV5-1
TGCGCCAGCAGCTTGGAAAGGACGGAACTGTTTTTT
CASSLERTELFF
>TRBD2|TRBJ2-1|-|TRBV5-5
TGTGCCTCCGAAAGGCCGGGAGGGGGGCGGAATGAGCAGTTCTTC
CASERPGGGRNEQFF
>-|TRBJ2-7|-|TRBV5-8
TGTGCCAGCAGCCCTGTGGGGAGCTACGAGCAGTACTTC
CASSPVGSYEQYF
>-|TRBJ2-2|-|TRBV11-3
TGTGCCAGCAGCTTCAGGGGCGGGGAGCTGTTTTTT
CASSFRGGELFF
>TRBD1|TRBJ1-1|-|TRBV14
TGTGCCAGCAGCCCTCGACAGGGGTCCACTGAAGCTTTCTTT
CASSPRQGSTEAFF
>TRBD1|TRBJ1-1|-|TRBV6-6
TGTGCCATCAGCCCAAGACAGGGGGTTTTCGCTTTCTTT
CAISPRQGVFAFF
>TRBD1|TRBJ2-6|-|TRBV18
TGTGCCAGCTGGACAGGGGGCTCTGGGGCCAACGTCCTGACTTTC
CASWTGGSGANVLTF
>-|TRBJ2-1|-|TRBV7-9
TGTGCCAGCAAATCTTGGGGGAATAATGAGCAGTTCTTC
CASKSWGNNEQFF
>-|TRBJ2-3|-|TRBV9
TGTGCCAGCAGCGTAGGGGGGCCAGCAGATACGCAGTATTTT
CASSVGGPADTQYF
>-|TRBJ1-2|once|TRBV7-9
TGTGCCAGCAGCGCCCGACAGGATGCTAACTATGGCTACACCTTC
CASSARQDANYGYTF
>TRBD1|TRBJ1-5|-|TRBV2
TGTGCCAGCAGTGATCGGCAGGGGGGTCAGCCCCAGCATTTT
CASSDRQGGQPQHF
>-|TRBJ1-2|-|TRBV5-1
TGCGCCAGCAGCTTGGAAGCAGGAGCGGGCTATGGCTACACCTTC
CASSLEAGAGYGYTF
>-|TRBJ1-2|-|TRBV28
TGTGCCAGCAGGCCGACCACCCCCCTTTATGGCTACACCTTC
CASRPTTPLYGYTF
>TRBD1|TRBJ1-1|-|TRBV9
TGTGCCAGCAGCGAGATCGGGACAGGGTCTGAAGCTTTCTTT
CASSEIGTGSEAFF
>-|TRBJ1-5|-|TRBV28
TGTGCCACCGTCCAAAGCAATCAGCCCCAGCATTTT
CATVQSNQPQHF
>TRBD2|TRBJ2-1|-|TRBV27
TGTGCCAGCAGGCTGGGGGGGGACAATGAGCAGTTCTTC
CASRLGGDNEQFF
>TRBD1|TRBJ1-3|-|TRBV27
TGTGCCAGCAGTCCACTACTAATCGGACAGGGAGCTGGAAACACCATATATTTT
CASSPLLIGQGAGNTIYF
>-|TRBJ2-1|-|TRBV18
TGTGCCAGCTCACCAGGGGGGAGAACCTACAATGAGCAGTTCTTC
CASSPGGRTYNEQFF
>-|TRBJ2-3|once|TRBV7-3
TGTGCCAGCAGCTTGGGGGTCGGTAGAGGGAAAGATACGCAGTATTTT
CASSLGVGRGKDTQYF
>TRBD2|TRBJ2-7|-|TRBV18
TGTGCCAGCTCACCAGGTGCGGGGGGGGCTCTCGAGCAGTACTTC
CASSPGAGGALEQYF
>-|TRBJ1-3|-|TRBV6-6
TGTGCCAGCAGAAATGGCGGTTACTCTGGAAACACCATATATTTT
CASRNGGYSGNTIYF
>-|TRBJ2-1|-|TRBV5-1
TGCGCCAGCAGCCCCCTCCGGGCGTCCTACAATGAGCAGTTCTTC
CASSPLRASYNEQFF
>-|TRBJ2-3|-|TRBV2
TGTGCCAGCAGTGTAGAAAAGCGCACAGATACGCAGTATTTT
CASSVEKRTDTQYF
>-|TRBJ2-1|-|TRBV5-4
TGTGCCAGCAGCGAGGACACCCTCTCCTACAATGAGCAGTTCTTC
CASSEDTLSYNEQFF
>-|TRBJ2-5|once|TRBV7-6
TGTGCCAGCAGCGTACCTCCGGGGGGAGGCCCAGGGGGGACCCAGTACTTC
CASSVPPGGGPGGTQYF
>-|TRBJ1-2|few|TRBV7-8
TGTGCCAGCAGCTTTGACGCCCAGGTCGGCTACACCTTC
CASSFDAQVGYTF
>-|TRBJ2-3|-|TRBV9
TGTGCCAGCAGCCCTGAGGGGGGGAGGGCCGTCGCAGATACGCAGTATTTT
CASSPEGGRAVADTQYF